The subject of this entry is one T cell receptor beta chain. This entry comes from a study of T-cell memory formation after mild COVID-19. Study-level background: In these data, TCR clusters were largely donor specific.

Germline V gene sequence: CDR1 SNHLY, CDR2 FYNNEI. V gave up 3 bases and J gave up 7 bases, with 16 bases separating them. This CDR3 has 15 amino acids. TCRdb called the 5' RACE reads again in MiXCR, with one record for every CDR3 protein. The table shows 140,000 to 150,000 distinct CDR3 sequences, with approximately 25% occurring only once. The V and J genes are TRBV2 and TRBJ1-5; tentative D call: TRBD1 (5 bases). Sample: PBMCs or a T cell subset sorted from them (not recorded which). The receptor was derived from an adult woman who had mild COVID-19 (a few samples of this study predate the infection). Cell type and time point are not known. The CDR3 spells CASSDYGQGTQPQHF. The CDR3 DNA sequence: TGTGCCAGCAGTGATTATGGCCAGGGTACGCAGCCCCAGCATTTT.